Each of the 26 T cell receptor beta chains below was sequenced from the same sample in a study of blood T cell repertoires in COVID-19. Here immunoSEQ multiplex PCR was the method, and the copy in TCRdb shows in-frame clones only, minus some. This sample has about 220,000 clones; 80% to 85% occur once, and the top ten carry 5.1%. Sequencing was performed on peripheral blood. The receptors stem from a human donor in a cohort sampled during active COVID-19.

The V call is TRBV5-6, the J call TRBJ2-7, with a weak D call TRBD1 (6 bases). This CDR3 is built from 14 residues. The germline CDR1 and CDR2 sequences are SGHDT and YYEEEE. The ends were cut back, 0 bases at V and 5 bases at J, with 12 bases in the middle. Here the CDR3 reads CASSLAGALDEQYF. CDR3 bases: TGTGCCAGCAGCTTGGCAGGGGCGCTGGACGAGCAGTACTTC. The full variable domain, in which reference TRBV5-6 and TRBJ2-7 provide the parts outside the CDR3, is DAGVTQSPTHLIKTRGQQVTLRCSPKSGHDTVSWYQQALGQGPQFIFQYYEEEERQRGNFPDRFSGHQFPNYSSELNVNALLLGDSALYLCASSLAGALDEQYFGPGTRLTVT.

This clone was picked up one time. The same CDR3 can be traced to other DNA sequences in this sample. The V gene is TRBV5-1, the J gene TRBJ2-7; 10 nucleotides line up with TRBD2. V trimming: 0 bases; J trimming: 2 bases; junction bases outside the gene matches: 2. CDR1 SGHRS and CDR2 YFSETQ come from the germline V gene. This CDR3 is 15 amino acids long. The CDR3 protein is CASSLGTSGTYEQYF. The CDR3 DNA sequence: TGCGCCAGCAGCTTGGGGACTAGCGGAACCTACGAGCAGTACTTC.

This chain uses TRBV5-5 with TRBJ2-7; the D is unclear. Germline V CDR1 and CDR2: SGHKS, YYEKEE (reference sequence). The CDR3 spans 12 residues. Trimming took 1 base from V and 6 from J, leaving 8 bases between them. The CDR3 DNA sequence: TGTGCCAGCAGCTTGTGGTCCGGCGAGCAGTACTTC. Protein: CASSLWSGEQYF.

The V and J genes are TRBV28 and TRBJ1-1; 9 nucleotides line up with TRBD1. The V gene's germline CDR1 is MDHEN and CDR2 SYDVKM. The CDR3 contains 14 residues. V lost 4 bases and J lost 3; bases outside the gene matches: 3. Here the CDR3 DNA reads TGTGCCAGCAGTTGGGACAGGGAGGACACTGAAGCTTTCTTT. Translation: CASSWDREDTEAFF.

The J gene is TRBJ1-5, the V gene TRBV7-3; 7 bases are a match to TRBD1. This CDR3 is 13 amino acids long. Germline V CDR1 and CDR2: SGHTA, FQGTGA. The V segment lost 3 bases and the J segment 7 bases; nucleotides outside the gene matches: 3. The CDR3 loop reads CASSLQGGQPQHF. DNA of the CDR3: TGTGCCAGCAGCTTGCAGGGGGGCCAGCCCCAGCATTTT.

The gene calls are TRBV20-1 and TRBJ1-3; the D is unclear. Germline V gene lookup returns CDR1 DFQATT and CDR2 SNEGSKA (reference sequence). V lost 6 bases to trimming and J lost 0 bases, with 3 bases between them. The CDR3 is 11 residues long. Here the CDR3 DNA reads TGCAGTGCGCGCTCTGGAAACACCATATATTTT. It yields the protein CSARSGNTIYF.

This rearrangement joins TRBV25-1 to TRBJ2-7; D may be TRBD1 (7 bases). Germline-derived CDR1 and CDR2 are MGHDK and SYGVNS. CDR3 length equals 16 residues. V dropped 2 bases and J dropped 0 bases, with 14 bases sitting between them. This CDR3 is CASSELRGANSYEQYF. CDR3 DNA: TGTGCCAGCAGTGAACTCAGGGGGGCGAACTCCTACGAGCAGTACTTC.

J is TRBJ2-7 and V is TRBV3-1 (or the pseudogene TRBV3-2); D perhaps matches TRBD2 (5 bases). The CDR3 totals 12 residues. From germline, CDR1 is LGHDT and CDR2 YNNKEL (reference sequence). Trimming shortened V by 3 bases and J by 7 bases, and 10 bases separated the two germline ends. CDR3 DNA sequence: TGTGCCAGCAGCCATGGCGGCGGGGAGCAGTACTTC. As protein: CASSHGGGEQYF.

The J gene is TRBJ1-5, the V gene TRBV28; perhaps TRBD1 as D (5 bases). This CDR3 is 16 amino acids long. V was pared by 5 bases and J by 0 bases, with 14 bases between. Germline V gene lookup returns CDR1 MDHEN and CDR2 SYDVKM. CDR3 in DNA: TGTGCCAGCAGTCCCCGGCCAGGGCCTAGCAATCAGCCCCAGCATTTT. Its protein product is CASSPRPGPSNQPQHF.

CDR3 coding DNA: TGTGCCAGCAGTGGAGGGGTGCGGCCCCAGCATTTT. Protein sequence: CASSGGVRPQHF. The chain links TRBV28 to TRBJ1-5; possible D gene TRBD1, 5 bases. Germline CDR1 and CDR2: MDHEN and SYDVKM. V lost 5 bases, J lost 9 bases, and 11 bases lay in between. The CDR3 spans 12 residues.

The CDR3 DNA reads as TGCGCCAGCAGCCAAGATACATATATAACGGGAGGCCCTTTTTATGAGCAGTACTTC. Translated, it gives CASSQDTYITGGPFYEQYF. This sequence joins TRBV4-3 and TRBJ2-7; 7 positions agree with TRBD2. J was trimmed by 7 bases and V by 0 bases; bases with no gene match: 21. The CDR3 sequence is 19 residues long. Germline values: CDR1 LGHNA, CDR2 YSLEER.

This clone was observed a few times. The chain couples TRBV7-9 to TRBJ2-7; TRBD2 aligns across 7 bases. J gave up 0 bases and V 4 bases, and 6 bases lay outside the gene matches. Germline CDR1 reads SEHNR; CDR2 reads FQNEAQ (reference sequence). The CDR3 runs to 15 residues. CDR3 in amino acids: CASSWGGRSSYEQYF. CDR3 coding DNA: TGTGCCAGCAGCTGGGGGGGAAGGAGCTCCTACGAGCAGTACTTC.

The V and J genes are TRBV5-1 and TRBJ1-1; 10 nucleotides align to TRBD1. The CDR3 is made up of 17 amino acids. Per the germline V gene, CDR1 is SGHRS and CDR2 is YFSETQ. After removal of 0 bases from V and 0 bases from J, the junction contained 5 bases not matched to a gene. The CDR3 reads CASSLGQGASVNTEAFF. The CDR3 bases are TGCGCCAGCAGCTTGGGACAGGGGGCATCCGTGAACACTGAAGCTTTCTTT. Full variable domain (missing parts from reference TRBV5-1 and TRBJ1-1): KAGVTQTPRYLIKTRGQQVTLSCSPISGHRSVSWYQQTPGQGLQFLFEYFSETQRNKGNFPGRFSGRQFSNSRSEMNVSTLELGDSALYLCASSLGQGASVNTEAFFGQGTRLTVV.

The chain recombines TRBV27 with TRBJ1-1; TRBD1 agrees at 11 bases. Germline-derived CDR1 and CDR2 are MNHEY and SMNVEV (reference sequence). This CDR3 has 15 residues. The V segment lost 8 bases and the J segment 2 bases; nucleotides outside the gene matches: 7. The DNA for the CDR3 is TGTGCCAGCTCCCGGGACAGGGGGGTCAACACTGAAGCTTTCTTT. Residues: CASSRDRGVNTEAFF.

The genes are TRBV10-3 and TRBJ2-7; TRBD2 aligns across 8 bases. CDR1 and CDR2 from the germline V gene are ENHRY and SYGVKD. V shed 6 bases, J shed 4 bases, and the junction held 8 bases outside the gene matches. This CDR3 region has 14 residues. CDR3 in DNA: TGTGCCATCAGGTCCCGGGAGGGCCAGTACGAGCAGTACTTC. Translating it yields CAIRSREGQYEQYF.

The CDR3 DNA reads TGTGCCAGCAACCCGAGGGGGTCATACAATGAGCAGTTCTTC. It specifies CASNPRGSYNEQFF. The V call is TRBV6-4, the J call TRBJ2-1; a weak D match, TRBD1 (6 bases). Trimming removed 7 bases from V and 4 bases from J, with 14 bases in between. There are 14 residues in the CDR3. From germline, CDR1 is MRHNA and CDR2 SNTAGT.

The chain employs TRBV6-4 and TRBJ2-3, with 9 nucleotides matching TRBD2. In germline, CDR1 is MRHNA, CDR2 SNTAGT. The CDR3 is 15 residues long. The trim removed 4 bases at V and 1 base at J, leaving 3 bases unmatched. This CDR3 reads CASSVSGRGTDTQYF. The CDR3 DNA follows: TGTGCCAGCAGTGTTAGCGGGAGAGGCACAGATACGCAGTATTTT.

The chain recombines TRBV5-1 with TRBJ2-7; 10 bases match TRBD1. The V and J ends lost 1 base and 5 bases, in that order; junction bases with no gene match: 15. CDR1 and CDR2 from the germline V gene are SGHRS and YFSETQ. The CDR3 spans 18 residues. CDR3 region: CASSLRTGGKERVDEQYF. CDR3 coding DNA: TGCGCCAGCAGCTTGAGGACAGGGGGAAAGGAGAGGGTGGACGAGCAGTACTTC.

CDR3 nucleotides: TGTGCCAGCAGCTTAGACCCCCCGGGCGGGGAGCTGTTTTTT. This codes for CASSLDPPGGELFF. V is TRBV11-3 and J is TRBJ2-2; D call uncertain. Germline V gene data show CDR1 as SGHNT and CDR2 as YENEEA. The CDR3 consists of 14 residues. With 0 bases removed from V and 7 bases from J, the gap between germline ends came to 9 bases.

The chain links TRBV4-3 to TRBJ2-7; the D gene is possibly TRBD2 (6 bases). V lost 6 bases to trimming and J lost 0 bases, with 12 bases between them. Germline lookup yields CDR1 LGHNA and CDR2 YSLEER. This CDR3 is 14 amino acids long. The CDR3 region is CASSTSWSSYEQYF. The DNA for the CDR3 is TGCGCCAGCAGTACTAGCTGGAGCTCCTACGAGCAGTACTTC.

This clone was detected once. CDR3 bases: TGCGCCAGCAGCCACATCGGGTATAAAGAAAAACTGTTTTTT. Protein product: CASSHIGYKEKLFF. The chain combines TRBV4-3 with TRBJ1-4; D is undetermined. V was shortened by 3 bases and J by 8 bases, with 13 bases between the two germline ends. CDR1 and CDR2 (germline): LGHNA, YSLEER. CDR3 length equals 14 residues.

This clone has just one count. V and J are TRBV11-3 and TRBJ2-1; TRBD2 matches at 9 bases. This CDR3 is 16 amino acids long. Unmatched junction bases numbered 4, after V lost 1 base and J lost 3 bases. Per germline, CDR1 SGHNT and CDR2 YENEEA. This CDR3 reads CASSLGGAGGYNEQFF. DNA of the CDR3: TGTGCCAGCAGCTTAGGGGGAGCGGGAGGCTACAATGAGCAGTTCTTC.

The rearrangement links TRBV4-3 to TRBJ1-1; D is possibly TRBD1 (5 bases). Trimming took 0 bases from V and 5 from J, leaving 10 bases between them. Germline CDR1 LGHNA, CDR2 YSLEER. CDR3 size: 14 residues. Here the CDR3 reads CASSQDLQETEAFF. For the CDR3, the DNA is TGCGCCAGCAGCCAAGATCTACAGGAAACTGAAGCTTTCTTT.

The chain recombines TRBV4-2 with TRBJ2-7, with 9 bases lining up with TRBD2. Per germline, CDR1 LGHNA and CDR2 YNFKEQ. The CDR3 has 17 amino acids. The V and J ends lost 3 bases and 2 bases, in that order; junction bases with no gene match: 11. CDR3 sequence reads: CASSQRTVAGGPYEQYF. Here the CDR3 DNA reads TGTGCCAGCAGCCAGCGTACCGTCGCGGGAGGGCCCTACGAGCAGTACTTC.

In its sample, this clone was seen once. This sequence joins TRBV18 and TRBJ2-1, with 11 bases identical to TRBD2. Germline CDR1 is KGHSH and CDR2 is LQKENI. V was pared by 6 bases and J by 5 bases, with 3 bases of the junction left unmatched. CDR3 size: 14 residues. For the CDR3, the DNA is TGTGCCAGCTCCCGGGGACTAGCGGACAATGAGCAGTTCTTC. This encodes CASSRGLADNEQFF.

The chain carries TRBV28 and TRBJ2-7; TRBD2 agrees at 7 bases. This CDR3 has 13 residues. Germline trimming cut 6 bases from V and 7 bases from J; bases unmatched to any gene: 9. From germline, CDR1 is MDHEN and CDR2 SYDVKM. DNA for the CDR3: TGTGCCAGCAGGGCGGGAGCTTGGTGGGAGCAGTACTTC. Residues: CASRAGAWWEQYF.